Below, 17 T cell receptor beta chains from the same sample are listed, as sequenced in a study of T cell responses to AZD1222 COVID-19 vaccine. Only in-frame clones appear in the TCRdb table, and some are missing; sequencing was by immunoSEQ multiplex PCR. The sample consists of over 70,000 clones, more than 70% of them appearing once. The material was peripheral blood, obtained 28 days after the second AZD1222 dose. The receptors were sampled from an adult who received the AZD1222 COVID-19 vaccine.

This chain links TRBV5-4 with TRBJ2-3; TRBD2 agrees at 8 bases. Germline-derived CDR1 and CDR2 are SGHNT and YYREEE (reference sequence). With 0 bases clipped from V and 2 bases from J, the junction kept 8 bases outside the gene matches. This CDR3 is 17 amino acids long. The CDR3, as DNA: TGTGCCAGCAGCTTGGGAGGGACTAGAGCCCCCACAGATACGCAGTATTTT. It specifies CASSLGGTRAPTDTQYF.

The J gene is TRBJ1-2, the V gene TRBV7-8, with TRBD1 matching 10 bases. Germline trimming cut 4 bases from V and 2 bases from J; bases unmatched to any gene: 4. This CDR3 region has 15 residues. Germline V gene data show CDR1 as SGHVS and CDR2 as FQNEAQ. The CDR3 is CASSSGTGVNYGYTF. For the CDR3, the DNA is TGTGCCAGCAGCTCCGGGACAGGGGTCAACTATGGCTACACCTTC.

The chain couples TRBV10-3 to TRBJ1-2; D gene ambiguous. This CDR3 has 15 residues. Germline loops: CDR1 ENHRY, CDR2 SYGVKD. Trimming cost V 2 bases and J 2 bases, with 12 bases left between them. CDR3 sequence reads: CAISEAAGANYGYTF. The CDR3 DNA reads as TGTGCCATCAGTGAGGCGGCCGGAGCGAACTATGGCTACACCTTC.

V gene TRBV27 combines with J gene TRBJ2-7; 8 bases align to TRBD1. The CDR3 loop spans 18 amino acids. Losses at the gene ends were 1 base for V and 0 bases for J; bases not matched to a gene: 11. Germline CDR1 and CDR2: MNHEY and SMNVEV (reference sequence). CDR3 loop: CASSLYGTGPTSSYEQYF. In DNA, the CDR3 is TGTGCCAGCAGTTTATACGGGACAGGCCCTACGAGCTCCTACGAGCAGTACTTC.

This chain joins TRBV7-9 and TRBJ2-7, with 7 bases aligning to TRBD1. From germline, CDR1 is SEHNR and CDR2 FQNEAQ (reference sequence). This CDR3 comprises 13 residues. V shed 4 bases, J shed 2 bases, and the junction held 2 bases outside the gene matches. The CDR3 DNA reads TGTGCCAGCAGCTCGGGACAGACCTACGAGCAGTACGTC. Its protein product is CASSSGQTYEQYV.

This clone occurred once. The chain employs TRBV4-3 and TRBJ1-1; maybe TRBD1 (5 bases). Germline CDR1 is LGHNA and CDR2 is YSLEER. Trimming removed 0 bases at V and 0 bases at J, with 14 bases between. The CDR3 totals 17 residues. The chain's CDR3 is CASSQDPWRGLNTEAFF. CDR3 nucleotides: TGCGCCAGCAGCCAAGATCCCTGGCGGGGACTGAACACTGAAGCTTTCTTT.

The chain is built from TRBV29-1 and TRBJ2-5; D gene unclear. The CDR3 length is 11 residues. The V end lost 8 bases, the J end lost 1 base, and 8 bases lay between the germline ends. Germline CDR1 is SQVTM and CDR2 is ANQGSEA. The CDR3 sequence: CSPWTQETQYF. For the CDR3, the DNA is TGCAGCCCCTGGACCCAAGAGACCCAGTACTTC.

This CDR3 reads CASTAFNSPLHF. The CDR3 DNA follows: TGTGCCAGCACGGCCTTCAATTCACCCCTCCACTTT. The chain uses TRBV25-1 and TRBJ1-6, with D uncertain. Germline-derived CDR1 and CDR2 are MGHDK and SYGVNS. The CDR3 loop spans 12 amino acids. Trimming took off 7 bases at V and 7 bases at J, with 8 bases between the two ends.

The CDR3 DNA sequence: TGTGCCAGCAGTGGGGACAGGGGGTCCTACAATGAGCAGTTCTTC. This gives the protein CASSGDRGSYNEQFF. The V gene is TRBV28, the J gene TRBJ2-1; TRBD1 matches at 11 bases. This CDR3 region has 15 residues. The germline gives CDR1 MDHEN, CDR2 SYDVKM. Trimming took 5 bases from V and 1 from J; bases not matched to a gene: 1.

The V call is TRBV7-9, the J call TRBJ1-4; D is undetermined. The germline V gene has CDR1 SEHNR and CDR2 FQNEAQ (reference sequence). The V end was cut by 5 bases, the J end by 5 bases, with 9 bases between. This CDR3 is 13 amino acids long. The DNA of the CDR3 is TGTGCCAGCAGCCCCGGGCTCAATGAAAAACTGTTTTTT. This codes for CASSPGLNEKLFF. Full variable domain (outside the CDR3, taken from reference TRBV7-9 and TRBJ1-4): DTGVSQNPRHKITKRGQNVTFRCDPISEHNRLYWYRQTLGQGPEFLTYFQNEAQLEKSRLLSDRFSAERPKGSFSTLEIQRTEQGDSAMYLCASSPGLNEKLFFGSGTQLSVL.

The count of this clone is one. J is TRBJ2-5 and V is TRBV5-4; D might be TRBD2 (5 bases). Trimming shortened V by 4 bases and J by 5 bases, and 12 bases separated the two germline ends. The CDR3 runs to 13 residues. Per the germline V gene, CDR1 is SGHNT and CDR2 is YYREEE (reference sequence). CDR3 amino acids: CASSKTGEETQYF. In DNA, the CDR3 is TGTGCCAGCAGCAAGACTGGGGAGGAGACCCAGTACTTC.

The chain is built from TRBV29-1 and TRBJ1-5; TRBD1 agrees at 7 bases. The CDR3 is 13 amino acids. Trimming took 4 bases from V and 6 from J; bases not matched to a gene: 6. Germline V gene lookup returns CDR1 SQVTM and CDR2 ANQGSEA. CDR3 sequence reads: CSVAGGTGQPQHF. CDR3 nucleotide sequence: TGCAGCGTTGCAGGGGGGACGGGTCAGCCCCAGCATTTT.

This sequence joins TRBV19 and TRBJ1-3; D perhaps matches TRBD1 (5 bases). Deletions cut 1 base from V and 0 bases from J, with 19 bases between. This CDR3 is built from 19 residues. Germline assignment: CDR1 LNHDA and CDR2 SQIVND (reference sequence). The chain's CDR3 is CASSIGGDVGYSSGNTIYF. Here the CDR3 DNA reads TGTGCCAGTAGTATAGGAGGGGATGTCGGCTACTCCTCTGGAAACACCATATATTTT.

This chain links TRBV6-5 with TRBJ1-2; tentative D call: TRBD1 (5 bases). Trimming left V 2 bases short and J 8 bases short, with 15 bases between. Germline V CDR1 and CDR2: MNHEY, SVGAGI. CDR3 length: 14 residues. CDR3: CASSYTEGPEGYTF. As DNA, the CDR3 is TGTGCCAGCAGTTACACCGAGGGGCCAGAAGGCTACACCTTC.

The chain recombines TRBV5-6 with TRBJ1-1; D gene uncertain. This CDR3 is 12 amino acids long. The germline CDR1 and CDR2 sequences are SGHDT and YYEEEE. V dropped 0 bases and J dropped 7 bases, with 7 bases sitting between them. As DNA, the CDR3 is TGTGCCAGCAGCTTGGTCACGGATGAAGCTTTCTTT. It encodes CASSLVTDEAFF.

V is TRBV4-3 and J is TRBJ1-3; D is possibly TRBD1 (5 bases). Germline assignment: CDR1 LGHNA and CDR2 YSLEER. With 0 bases removed from V and 7 bases from J, the gap between germline ends came to 10 bases. The CDR3 length is 14 residues. Here the CDR3 DNA reads TGCGCCAGCAGCCAAGATCGGGGCCCGAACACCATATATTTT. Its protein product is CASSQDRGPNTIYF.

This rearrangement joins TRBV4-2 to TRBJ1-3; TRBD1 might be the D (5 bases). Between the trimmed V and J ends, which lost 0 bases and 1 base, there was a span of 13 bases. The CDR3 contains 17 residues. Germline loops: CDR1 LGHNA, CDR2 YNFKEQ. The CDR3 here is CASSQDPGVGSGNTIYF. In DNA form, the CDR3 reads TGTGCCAGCAGCCAAGATCCGGGGGTTGGGTCTGGAAACACCATATATTTT.